The entry below gives a single TCR beta chain sequence along with its context. The antigen is undetermined. The data were taken from a study of OX40 agonist ivuxolimab in advanced cancers. The overall study: Patients got intravenous ivuxolimab at 0.01 to 10 mg/kg every 2 weeks. Dose-escalation patients had hepatocellular carcinoma, melanoma, renal cell or head and neck cancer. Regarding the study as a whole: At 0.1 to 3.0 mg/kg, CD4+ and CD8+ blood T cells expanded clonally by week 6.

Repertoires were generated with immunoSEQ multiplex PCR, while TCRdb's copy carries only in-frame clones and drops some. The data contain around 15,000 clones, around 77% of them singletons. The CDR3 sequence is 16 residues long. Germline V gene lookup returns CDR1 MNHNS and CDR2 SASEGT. Trimming shortened V by 2 bases and J by 0 bases, and 8 bases separated the two germline ends. Material: CD4+ or CD8+ T cells sorted from blood, obtained in a trial of the OX40 agonist ivuxolimab. V and J are TRBV6-1 and TRBJ1-6, with D unresolved. The clonotype was recovered from an adult with an advanced solid tumor such as melanoma, head and neck, liver or kidney cancer. The DNA for the CDR3 is TGTGCCAGCAGTGAAAGGGTGAGCTCCTATAATTCACCCCTCCACTTT. Translating gives CASSERVSSYNSPLHF.